The 23 T cell receptor beta chains below were found in one sample sequenced in a study of OX40 agonist ivuxolimab in advanced cancers. TCRdb's table, derived via immunoSEQ multiplex PCR, lists solely in-frame clones and lacks some. The sample holds some 90,000 clones, more than 85% seen once. This sample comprised CD4+ or CD8+ T cells sorted from blood, obtained in a trial of the OX40 agonist ivuxolimab. These receptors all stem from an adult with an advanced solid tumor such as melanoma, head and neck, liver or kidney cancer.

The chain recombines TRBV9 with TRBJ1-1; D not certain. The V and J ends lost 5 bases and 11 bases respectively, with 19 bases between them. This CDR3 comprises 13 residues. Germline values: CDR1 SGDLS, CDR2 YYNGEE. CDR3 nucleotide sequence: TGTGCCAGCAGTAACCCGCCGGGTAGTGAGGCTTTCTTT. Protein product: CASSNPPGSEAFF. Combining the CDR3 with reference TRBV9 and TRBJ1-1 gives the whole variable domain DSGVTQTPKHLITATGQRVTLRCSPRSGDLSVYWYQQSLDQGLQFLIQYYNGEERAKGNILERFSAQQFPDLHSELNLSSLELGDSALYFCASSNPPGSEAFFGQGTRLTVV.

This clone was picked up one time. The chain's CDR3 is CASSLGTGFSYNEQFF. The CDR3 bases are TGTGCCAGCAGCTTGGGAACAGGCTTCTCCTACAATGAGCAGTTCTTC. The rearrangement uses TRBV5-8 and TRBJ2-1; tentative D call: TRBD1 (5 bases). The CDR3 extends over 16 amino acids. The V and J ends lost 0 bases and 0 bases respectively, with 10 bases between them. The germline V gene has CDR1 SGHTS and CDR2 YDEGEE.

The V and J genes are TRBV7-6 and TRBJ2-7; TRBD2 agrees at 8 bases. The trim removed 2 bases at V and 5 bases at J, leaving 5 bases unmatched. The CDR3 has 14 residues. Germline assignment: CDR1 SGHVS and CDR2 FNYEAQ. The CDR3 sequence: CASSLRAGVNEQYF. CDR3 nucleotide sequence: TGTGCCAGCAGCTTAAGAGCGGGAGTGAACGAGCAGTACTTC.

The chain has TRBV5-4 and TRBJ2-1; 8 bases line up with TRBD1. J was trimmed by 7 bases and V by 6 bases; bases with no gene match: 3. The CDR3 contains 12 residues. The germline V gene has CDR1 SGHNT and CDR2 YYREEE (reference sequence). CDR3 coding DNA: TGTGCCAGCACCCGGACAGGGAATGAGCAGTTCTTC. Translated: CASTRTGNEQFF.

The V call is TRBV5-1, the J call TRBJ1-2; possible D gene TRBD1, 5 bases. This CDR3 contains 14 residues. V gave up 0 bases and J gave up 7 bases, with 13 bases separating them. CDR1 SGHRS and CDR2 YFSETQ come from the germline V gene. DNA of the CDR3: TGCGCCAGCAGCTTGGCGGACACAGCCATTGGCTACACCTTC. Residues: CASSLADTAIGYTF.

This chain joins TRBV27 and TRBJ2-7; a possible D gene is TRBD1 (6 bases). Per the germline V gene, CDR1 is MNHEY and CDR2 is SMNVEV (reference sequence). Trimming removed 2 bases at V and 5 bases at J, with 16 bases between. This CDR3 is built from 15 residues. The chain's CDR3 is CASSLGVAGANEQYF. The CDR3 DNA is TGTGCCAGCAGTTTAGGGGTGGCAGGGGCAAACGAGCAGTACTTC.

The chain carries TRBV6-1 and TRBJ2-7; D may be TRBD1 (5 bases). The CDR3 is 14 amino acids. V was trimmed by 2 bases and J by 2 bases, leaving 10 bases between them. From germline, CDR1 is MNHNS and CDR2 SASEGT. The CDR3 nucleotides read TGTGCCAGCAGTGAATTACCAGGGCCCTACGAGCAGTACTTC. Its translation: CASSELPGPYEQYF.

The rearrangement joins TRBV4-3 to TRBJ2-1, with a weak D call TRBD1 (5 bases). Germline V gene sequence: CDR1 LGHNA, CDR2 YSLEER. Trimming stripped 1 base from V and 6 bases from J, with 16 bases between. CDR3 length: 16 amino acids. The CDR3 DNA reads as TGCGCCAGCAGCCAAGTATACAAACTTAGGGGCAATGAGCAGTTCTTC. Its protein product is CASSQVYKLRGNEQFF.

This clone has a single count. The rearrangement uses TRBV7-6 and TRBJ2-5, with 8 bases aligning to TRBD1. Trimming at V came to 3 bases and at J to 4 bases, leaving 4 bases not matched to a gene. CDR1 and CDR2 from the germline V gene are SGHVS and FNYEAQ. The CDR3 has 14 residues. The chain's CDR3 is CASSFRDRGETQYF. The CDR3 nucleotides read TGTGCCAGCAGCTTCCGAGACAGGGGAGAGACCCAGTACTTC.

The V gene is TRBV10-3, the J gene TRBJ2-2; tentatively, D is TRBD1 (6 bases). Trimming took 3 bases from V and 4 from J, leaving 12 bases between them. There are 15 residues in the CDR3. Germline V gene data show CDR1 as ENHRY and CDR2 as SYGVKD. CDR3 DNA: TGTGCCATCAGTGACCCCAGGGGAAGCACCGGGGAGCTGTTTTTT. It yields the protein CAISDPRGSTGELFF.

V is TRBV6-6 and J is TRBJ1-4; D possibly corresponds to TRBD1 (6 bases). The CDR3 contains 11 residues. The V and J ends lost 5 bases and 14 bases respectively, with 12 bases between them. Germline V gene data show CDR1 as MNHNY and CDR2 as SVGAGI (reference sequence). The CDR3 DNA sequence: TGTGCCAGCAGTGTAGGGGACAAGCTGTTTTTT. Protein product: CASSVGDKLFF.

The V call is TRBV28, the J call TRBJ1-1; TRBD1 aligns across 7 bases. The germline gives CDR1 MDHEN, CDR2 SYDVKM. V gave up 6 bases and J gave up 4 bases; unmatched junction bases: 5. The CDR3 is 13 residues long. The CDR3 DNA follows: TGTGCCAGCAGACTTACAGGGGTCACTGAAGCTTTCTTT. As protein: CASRLTGVTEAFF. Supplemented by reference TRBV28 and TRBJ1-1, the full variable domain reads DVKVTQSSRYLVKRTGEKVFLECVQDMDHENMFWYRQDPGLGLRLIYFSYDVKMKEKGDIPEGYSVSREKKERFSLILESASTNQTSMYLCASRLTGVTEAFFGQGTRLTVV.

The V and J genes are TRBV11-2 and TRBJ2-5; either TRBD1 or TRBD2 may supply D (5 bases each). The DNA end favors TRBJ2-7, so the J call may be wrong. Germline V gives CDR1 SGHAT, CDR2 FQNNGV. There are 14 residues in the CDR3. CDR3 sequence: CASSLGGGPYEQYF. The CDR3 DNA sequence: TGTGCCAGCAGCTTAGGGGGCGGGCCCTACGAGCAGTACTTC.

V and J are TRBV10-2 and TRBJ1-5; D gene uncertain. There are 11 residues in the CDR3. V was pared by 8 bases and J by 3 bases, with 5 bases between. Germline values: CDR1 WSHSY, CDR2 SAAADI. As DNA, the CDR3 is TGCGCCAGCGGGGTCAATCAGCCCCAGCATTTT. This translates into CASGVNQPQHF.

V is TRBV27 and J is TRBJ2-7; 9 positions match TRBD2. The length of the CDR3 is 17 residues. Trimming at V came to 7 bases and at J to 0 bases, leaving 13 bases not matched to a gene. Looked up from germline, CDR1 is MNHEY and CDR2 is SMNVEV (reference sequence). CDR3 in DNA: TGTGCCAGCATGAGCGGGGGGCCCCACCAGGGCTCCTACGAGCAGTACTTC. This gives the protein CASMSGGPHQGSYEQYF.

The chain joins TRBV6-1 to TRBJ2-1; D remains unclear. Per germline, CDR1 MNHNS and CDR2 SASEGT. Trimming took off 6 bases at V and 1 base at J, with 10 bases between the two ends. CDR3 length: 14 residues. The DNA for the CDR3 is TGTGCCAGCAGGGCCTCCGTGTCCTACAATGAGCAGTTCTTC. As protein: CASRASVSYNEQFF.

V gene TRBV4-2 combines with J gene TRBJ2-5; 9 nucleotides agree with TRBD2. Trimming at V came to 0 bases and at J to 7 bases, leaving 9 bases not matched to a gene. CDR1 and CDR2 (germline): LGHNA, YNFKEQ. The CDR3 is 16 residues long. The CDR3 DNA reads as TGTGCCAGCAGCCAAGAGAATAGACTAGCGGCCGGGACCCAGTACTTC. This codes for CASSQENRLAAGTQYF.

The chain links TRBV12-5 to TRBJ2-2; D is perhaps TRBD2 (6 bases). The V end lost 7 bases, the J end lost 1 base, and 16 bases lay between the germline ends. CDR1 is LGHNT and CDR2 is FRNRAP in the germline V gene. The CDR3 is 16 amino acids. CDR3 loop: CASARPTSRNTGELFF. The CDR3 nucleotides are TGTGCTAGTGCCCGGCCCACTAGCAGGAACACCGGGGAGCTGTTTTTT.

V is TRBV7-2 and J is TRBJ1-2, with TRBD1 matching 7 bases. Germline V CDR1 and CDR2: SGHTA, FQGNSA. This CDR3 is 12 amino acids long. J lost 8 bases, V lost 3 bases, and 3 bases had no gene match. As DNA, the CDR3 is TGTGCCAGCAGCTTCAAGGGGGCCGGCTACACCTTC. This codes for CASSFKGAGYTF.

The chain joins TRBV19 to TRBJ2-1; D uncertain. Deletions cut 1 base from V and 7 bases from J, with 5 bases between. CDR3 length equals 12 residues. Germline CDR1 reads LNHDA; CDR2 reads SQIVND (reference sequence). The CDR3 DNA is TGTGCCAGTAGTATAGGCCGTAATGAGCAGTTCTTC. Its protein is CASSIGRNEQFF.

V and J are TRBV4-1 and TRBJ2-7; 7 bases map to TRBD1. CDR1 is MGHRA and CDR2 is YSYEKL in the germline V gene. The V gene end was trimmed by 3 bases and the J gene end by 4 bases; junction bases not matched to a gene: 9. The CDR3 sequence is 15 residues long. CDR3: CASSQVDQGEYEQYF. In DNA form, the CDR3 reads TGCGCCAGCAGCCAGGTTGATCAGGGGGAATACGAGCAGTACTTC.

The chain uses TRBV27 and TRBJ1-1; D possibly corresponds to TRBD1 (6 bases). The CDR3 covers 12 residues. Germline V gene sequence: CDR1 MNHEY, CDR2 SMNVEV (reference sequence). Trimming took 6 bases from V and 6 from J, leaving 11 bases between them. CDR3 loop: CASRLGGAEAFF. CDR3 nucleotides: TGTGCCAGCAGGCTGGGGGGCGCTGAAGCTTTCTTT.

This clone was counted between two and nine times. The chain recombines TRBV21-1 with TRBJ2-3. TRBV21-1 is reported as a pseudogene. The CDR3 has 11 residues. CDR3 protein: CASSAWETWYF. CDR3 in DNA: TGTGCCAGCAGCGCATGGGAAACATGGTATTTT.